The 9 T cell receptor beta chains below were found in one sample sequenced in a study of glioma-infiltrating T cells. The iRepertoire nested amplicon-rescue multiplex PCR amplified TCR alpha and beta CDR3s from RNA. Using its own MiXCR run on the multiplex PCR reads, TCRdb lists one record per CDR3 protein. The sample carries 300,000 to 450,000 distinct CDR3 sequences, 41% recorded once. The source material was glioma tissue, nonneoplastic brain tissue, or PBMCs (not recorded which). These receptors all stem from a human donor with low-grade glioma or glioblastoma, undergoing nonglioma brain surgery, or in good health (not recorded which).

In the case of this clonotype: A much larger clone differs by one base, so this may be a read error. V is TRBV7-9 and J is TRBJ1-3; D is unclear. CDR1 is SEHNR, CDR2 FQNEAQ, per germline (reference sequence). This CDR3 has 14 residues. The CDR3 region is CASSPDIAGKTIYF. In nucleotides, the CDR3 is TGTGCCAGCAGCCCCGACATCGCTGGAAAAACCATATATTTT. The full variable domain, in which reference TRBV7-9 and TRBJ1-3 provide the parts outside the CDR3, is DTGVSQNPRHKITKRGQNVTFRCDPISEHNRLYWYRQTLGQGPEFLTYFQNEAQLEKSRLLSDRFSAERPKGSFSTLEIQRTEQGDSAMYLCASSPDIAGKTIYFGEGSWLTVV.

The V gene is TRBV7-6, the J gene TRBJ2-5; TRBD1 aligns across 8 bases. The CDR3 runs 14 residues. Germline-derived CDR1 and CDR2 are SGHVS and FNYEAQ. The trim removed 5 bases at V and 4 bases at J, leaving 6 bases unmatched. CDR3 region: CASSPTGEVETQYF. The CDR3 DNA follows: TGTGCCAGCAGCCCGACAGGGGAGGTAGAGACCCAGTACTTC.

This clonotype has just one count. This rearrangement joins TRBV5-4 to TRBJ2-1; D may correspond to TRBD1 or TRBD2 (5 bases each). The CDR3 covers 17 residues. CDR1 and CDR2 (germline): SGHNT, YYREEE (reference sequence). Trimming took 0 bases from V and 8 from J, leaving 21 bases between them. The CDR3, as DNA: TGTGCCAGCAGCTTGGCGGTTAGAGGGGCGGGTGTCGATGAGCAGTTCTTC. It yields the protein CASSLAVRGAGVDEQFF.

The chain links TRBV2 to TRBJ1-2; D is uncertain. Trimming took 0 bases from V and 3 from J, leaving 11 bases between them. The CDR3 has 15 amino acids. From germline, CDR1 is SNHLY and CDR2 FYNNEI. In DNA form, the CDR3 reads TGTGCCAGCAGTGAAGCGAGGAACAAGGACTATGGCTACACCTTC. As protein: CASSEARNKDYGYTF.

The table lists this clonotype with many counts. The chain carries TRBV6-1 and TRBJ2-1; possibly TRBD1 or TRBD2 for D (5 bases each). Germline V gene sequence: CDR1 MNHNS, CDR2 SASEGT. The ends were cut back, 2 bases at V and 7 bases at J, with 12 bases in the middle. CDR3 length: 14 residues. The CDR3 spells CASSESWGWNEQFF. As DNA, the CDR3 is TGTGCCAGCAGTGAAAGTTGGGGGTGGAATGAGCAGTTCTTC.

This clonotype showed up just a few times. The chain links TRBV7-9 to TRBJ2-1; tentatively, D is TRBD1 (5 bases). This CDR3 comprises 14 residues. Trimming pared 1 base from V and 6 bases from J, leaving 10 bases between. From germline, CDR1 is SEHNR and CDR2 FQNEAQ (reference sequence). CDR3 sequence reads: CASSLETVSNEQFF. The CDR3 nucleotides read TGTGCCAGCAGCTTAGAGACAGTCTCCAATGAGCAGTTCTTC.

The chain is built from TRBV12-3 or TRBV12-4 and TRBJ1-3; D possibly corresponds to TRBD1 (5 bases). The CDR3 sequence is 17 residues long. V dropped 5 bases and J dropped 0 bases, with 17 bases sitting between them. As DNA, the CDR3 is TGTGCCAGCAGTGAACAGGACACACTCTCCTCTGGAAACACCATATATTTT. The encoded protein is CASSEQDTLSSGNTIYF.

In this sample, this clonotype turned up a few times. The gene calls are TRBV4-3 and TRBJ2-2, with TRBD2 as a possible D gene (5 bases). V was cut by 3 bases and J by 7 bases, with 18 bases left in between. This CDR3 region has 16 residues. Germline V lookup: CDR1 LGHNA, CDR2 YSLEER. The chain's CDR3 is CASSQLAIRQGGELFF. The CDR3 nucleotides read TGCGCCAGCAGCCAGCTAGCTATCAGGCAAGGCGGGGAGCTGTTTTTT.

This clonotype turned up a few times. The J gene is TRBJ1-6, the V gene TRBV20-1; 8 bases fit TRBD1. CDR1 and CDR2 (germline): DFQATT, SNEGSKA (reference sequence). The CDR3 runs to 17 residues. Trimming took 0 bases from V and 9 from J; bases not matched to a gene: 13. Written as DNA, the CDR3 is TGCAGTGCTAGAGATAGGGTCATGGACAGGGCAAGTTCACCCCTCCACTTT. It is translated as CSARDRVMDRASSPLHF.